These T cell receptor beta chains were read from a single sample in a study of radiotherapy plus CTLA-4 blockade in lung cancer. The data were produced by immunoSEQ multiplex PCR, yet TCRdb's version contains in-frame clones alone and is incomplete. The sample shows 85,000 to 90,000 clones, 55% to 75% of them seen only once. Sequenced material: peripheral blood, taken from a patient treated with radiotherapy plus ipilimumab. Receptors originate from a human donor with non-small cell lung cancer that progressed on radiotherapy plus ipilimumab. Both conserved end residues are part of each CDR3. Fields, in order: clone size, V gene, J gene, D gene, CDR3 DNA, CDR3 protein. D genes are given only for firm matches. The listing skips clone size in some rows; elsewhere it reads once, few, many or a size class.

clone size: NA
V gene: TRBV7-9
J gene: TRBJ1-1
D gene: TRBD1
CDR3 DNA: TGTGCCAGCAGCCATCAGACAGGGGAAGCTTTCTTT
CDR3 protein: CASSHQTGEAFF

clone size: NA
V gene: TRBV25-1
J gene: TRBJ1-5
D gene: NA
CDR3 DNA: TGTGCCAGCAGTAGAGCAGTGAATCGAACCCAGCATTTT
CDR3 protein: CASSRAVNRTQHF

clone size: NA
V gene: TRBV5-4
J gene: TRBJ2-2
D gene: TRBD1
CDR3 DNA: TGTGCCAGCAGCCCCCTTGGGCGACAGGGACCCAGCACCGGGGAGCTGTTTTTT
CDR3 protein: CASSPLGRQGPSTGELFF

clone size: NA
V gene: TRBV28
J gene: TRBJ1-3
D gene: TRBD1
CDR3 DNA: TGTGCCAGCAGTTTAGGCAGGGGGGAAGGTAACACCATATATTTT
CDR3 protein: CASSLGRGEGNTIYF

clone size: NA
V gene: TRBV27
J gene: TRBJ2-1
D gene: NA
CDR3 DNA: TGTGCCAGCAGAGGGCTTTACAATGAGCAGTTCTTC
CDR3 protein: CASRGLYNEQFF

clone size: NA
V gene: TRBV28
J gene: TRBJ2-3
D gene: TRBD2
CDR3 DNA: TGTGCCAGCTGGGGGCTAGCGGGAGAGACTAGCACAGATACGCAGTATTTT
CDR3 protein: CASWGLAGETSTDTQYF

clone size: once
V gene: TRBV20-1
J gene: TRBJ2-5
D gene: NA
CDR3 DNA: TGCAGTGCTACCTTCCAAGAGACCCAGTACTTC
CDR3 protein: CSATFQETQYF

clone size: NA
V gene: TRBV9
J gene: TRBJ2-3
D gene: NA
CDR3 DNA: TGTGCCAGCAGCGTAGTGACGGGGAGCACAGATACGCAGTATTTT
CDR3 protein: CASSVVTGSTDTQYF

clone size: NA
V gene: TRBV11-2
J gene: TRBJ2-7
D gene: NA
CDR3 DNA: TGTGCCAGCAGCTTGGCGGAGGACTCCTACGAGCAGTACTTC
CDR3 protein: CASSLAEDSYEQYF

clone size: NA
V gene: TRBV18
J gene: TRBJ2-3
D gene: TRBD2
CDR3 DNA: TGTGCCAGCTCACCCCCCGGACTAGCGGGGGGCACAGATACGCAGTATTTT
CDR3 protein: CASSPPGLAGGTDTQYF

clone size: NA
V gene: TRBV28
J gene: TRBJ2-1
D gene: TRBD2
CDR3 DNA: TGTGCCAGCAGTTTTGGGACTAGCGGGATCAATGAGCAGTTCTTC
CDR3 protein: CASSFGTSGINEQFF

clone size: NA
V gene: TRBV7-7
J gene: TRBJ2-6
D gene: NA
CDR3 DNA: TGTGCCAGCAGCGTTAATCAGCCACAAAGTCGGGCCAACGTCCTGACTTTC
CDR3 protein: CASSVNQPQSRANVLTF

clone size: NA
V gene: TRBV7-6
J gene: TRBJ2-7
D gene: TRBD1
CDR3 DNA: TGTGCCAGCAGCTCCGGGACAGGGGGATACGAGCAGTACTTC
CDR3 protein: CASSSGTGGYEQYF

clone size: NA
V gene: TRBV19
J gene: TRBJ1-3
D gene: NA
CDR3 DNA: TGTGCCAGTAACGACGCTGGAAACACCATATATTTT
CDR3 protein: CASNDAGNTIYF

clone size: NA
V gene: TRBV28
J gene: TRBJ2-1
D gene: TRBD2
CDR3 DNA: TGTGCCAGCAGCACTCTCGCCCCGACTAGCGGGGATAGCTCCTACAATGAGCAGTTCTTC
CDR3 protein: CASSTLAPTSGDSSYNEQFF

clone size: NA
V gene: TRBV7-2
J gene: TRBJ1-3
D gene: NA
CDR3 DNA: TGTGCCAGCAGCCCGGGGACGGGCTCTGGAAACACCATATATTTT
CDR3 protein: CASSPGTGSGNTIYF

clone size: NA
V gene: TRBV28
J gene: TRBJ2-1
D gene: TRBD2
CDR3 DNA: TGTGCCAGCAGCTCCGGAACTAGCGGGTTCTACAATGAGCAGTTCTTC
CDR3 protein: CASSSGTSGFYNEQFF

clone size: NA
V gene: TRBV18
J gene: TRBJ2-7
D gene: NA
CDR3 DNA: TGTGCCAGCTCACCAATCCAGGGAGGAGAGCAGTACTTC
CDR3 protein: CASSPIQGGEQYF

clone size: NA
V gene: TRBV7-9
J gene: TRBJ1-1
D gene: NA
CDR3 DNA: TGTGCCAGCAGCCTAGAGAACACTGAAGCTTTCTTT
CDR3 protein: CASSLENTEAFF

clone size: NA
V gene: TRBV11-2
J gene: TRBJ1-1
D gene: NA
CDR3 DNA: TGTGCCAGCAGCTTAGCCCCGGGAGCGGACACTGAAGCTTTCTTT
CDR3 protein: CASSLAPGADTEAFF

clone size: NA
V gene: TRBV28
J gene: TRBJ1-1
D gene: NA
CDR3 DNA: TGTGCCACCCGGGGAGACACTGAAGCTTTCTTT
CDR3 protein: CATRGDTEAFF

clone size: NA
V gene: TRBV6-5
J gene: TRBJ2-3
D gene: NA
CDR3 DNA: TGTGCCAGCAGCTACTCTTTGGGAAGTGGAGATACGCAGTATTTT
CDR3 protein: CASSYSLGSGDTQYF

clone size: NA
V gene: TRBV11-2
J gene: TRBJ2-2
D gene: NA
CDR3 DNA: TGTGCCAGCAGCCCCACCCTGGTATTAACCTACACCGGGGAGCTGTTTTTT
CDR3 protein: CASSPTLVLTYTGELFF

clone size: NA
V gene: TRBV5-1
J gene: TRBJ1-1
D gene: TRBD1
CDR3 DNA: TGCGCCAGCAGCTTGTCCACAGGGGGCGGGACTGAAGCTTTCTTT
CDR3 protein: CASSLSTGGGTEAFF

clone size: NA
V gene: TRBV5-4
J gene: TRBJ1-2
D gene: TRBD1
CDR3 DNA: TGTGCCAGCAGCCCGGACAGGTGGGGGCTTAACTATGGCTACACCTTC
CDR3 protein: CASSPDRWGLNYGYTF

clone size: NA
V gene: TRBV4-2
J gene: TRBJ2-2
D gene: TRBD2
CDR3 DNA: TGTGCCAGCAGCCGCCCCTTCGGGACTAGCGGGGGAGTAAGTGGGGAGCTGTTTTTT
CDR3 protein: CASSRPFGTSGGVSGELFF

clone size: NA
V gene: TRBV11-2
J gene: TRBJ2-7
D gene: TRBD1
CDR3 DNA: TGTGCCAGCAGCTCCCTACAGGGGGCGCGCCACGAGCAGTACTTC
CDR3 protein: CASSSLQGARHEQYF

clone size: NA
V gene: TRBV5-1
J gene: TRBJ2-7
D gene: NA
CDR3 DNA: TGCGCCAGCAGCCCGTCCCGAGCGCTCCCCTACGAGCAGTACTTC
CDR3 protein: CASSPSRALPYEQYF

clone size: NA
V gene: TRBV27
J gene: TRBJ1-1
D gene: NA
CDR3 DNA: TGTGTTACAGTGGAGACAAGAGCTTTCTTT
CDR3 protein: CVTVETRAFF

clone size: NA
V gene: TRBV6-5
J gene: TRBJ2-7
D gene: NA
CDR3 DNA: TGTGCCAGCAGTGTGGAAGGGACCTACGAGCAGTACTTC
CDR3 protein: CASSVEGTYEQYF

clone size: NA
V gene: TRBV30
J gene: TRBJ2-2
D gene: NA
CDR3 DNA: TGTGCCTGGAGTGTGCCCACCCGGAACACCGGGGAGCTGTTTTTT
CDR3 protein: CAWSVPTRNTGELFF

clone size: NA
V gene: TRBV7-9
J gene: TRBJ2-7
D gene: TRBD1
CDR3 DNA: TGTGCCAGCAGCCCAGGGACAGGGATGGGTTACGAGCAGTACTTC
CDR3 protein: CASSPGTGMGYEQYF

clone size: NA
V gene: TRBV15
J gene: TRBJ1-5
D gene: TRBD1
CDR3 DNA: TGTGCCACCAGCAGAGATACCTGGGACAGACGTTATCAGCCCCAGCATTTT
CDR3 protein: CATSRDTWDRRYQPQHF

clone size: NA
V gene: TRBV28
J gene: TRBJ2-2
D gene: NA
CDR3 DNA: TGTGCCAGCAGTTTAGCCGGGAAGGACACCGGGGAGCTGTTTTTT
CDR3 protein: CASSLAGKDTGELFF

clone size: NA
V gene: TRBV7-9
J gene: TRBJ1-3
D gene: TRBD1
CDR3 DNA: TGTGCCAGCAGCGCGGGACAGGGAGGAAACACCATATATTTT
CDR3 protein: CASSAGQGGNTIYF

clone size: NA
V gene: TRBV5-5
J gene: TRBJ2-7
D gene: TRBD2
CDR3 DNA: TGTGCCAGCACGGTGGCGAGCGGGGGGCTCTACGAGCAGTACTTC
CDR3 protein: CASTVASGGLYEQYF

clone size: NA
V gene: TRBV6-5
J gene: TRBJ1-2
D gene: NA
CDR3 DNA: TGTGCCAGCAGTTTAGGAGGGGGAAGAGGCTATGGCTACACCTTC
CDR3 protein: CASSLGGGRGYGYTF

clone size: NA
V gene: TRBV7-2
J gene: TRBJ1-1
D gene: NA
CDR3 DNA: TGTGCCAGCAGCTTAGAGCCACTCAGAGGCACTGAAGCTTTCTTT
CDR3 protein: CASSLEPLRGTEAFF

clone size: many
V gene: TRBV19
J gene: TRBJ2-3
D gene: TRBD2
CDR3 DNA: TGTGCCAGTAGTCCGCATAGCGGGAGGGCCGCAGATACGCAGTATTTT
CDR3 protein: CASSPHSGRAADTQYF

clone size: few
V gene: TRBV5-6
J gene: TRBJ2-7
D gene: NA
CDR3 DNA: TGTGCCAGCAGCTTTCGGGACGGATACTACGAGCAGTACTTC
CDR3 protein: CASSFRDGYYEQYF

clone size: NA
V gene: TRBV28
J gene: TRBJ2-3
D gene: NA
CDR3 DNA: TGTGCCAGCAACAATGGCCTAGCGACGGGCACAGATACGCAGTATTTT
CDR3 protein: CASNNGLATGTDTQYF

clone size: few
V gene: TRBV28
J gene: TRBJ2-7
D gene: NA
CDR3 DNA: TGTGCCAGCAGTTTGGATGTGGGGACGCGAGAGCAGTACTTC
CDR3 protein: CASSLDVGTREQYF

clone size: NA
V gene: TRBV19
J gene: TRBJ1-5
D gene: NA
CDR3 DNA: TGTGCCAGTAGGGCACCGGGACGGTATAATCAGCCCCAGCATTTT
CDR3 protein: CASRAPGRYNQPQHF

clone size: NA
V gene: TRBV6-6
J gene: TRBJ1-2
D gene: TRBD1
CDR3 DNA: TGTGCCAGCAGTTACGACAGGGCCGCTAACTATGGCTACACCTTC
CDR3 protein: CASSYDRAANYGYTF

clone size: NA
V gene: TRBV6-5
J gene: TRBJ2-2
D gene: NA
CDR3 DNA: TGTGCCAGCACCACGTCGGGGAACACCGGGGAGCTGTTTTTT
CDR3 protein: CASTTSGNTGELFF